This TCR beta chain was retrieved from a study of beta chain features in type 1 diabetes. Overall study results and limits: The naive, central memory and Treg TCRB repertoires of patients appeared to be more similar to one another than those of healthy donors.

Per donor, one heparinised blood draw averaged about 110 mL. Note on this clone: The antigen remains undetermined.

cDNA synthesis used the whole RNA isolate, giving expressed TCRB sequences. Data came from immunoSEQ multiplex PCR; TCRdb stores just in-frame clones and leaves some out. This sample carries fewer than 25,000 clones, about 53% of them seen once, and the ten largest clones take 0.43%. The CDR3 sequence is 14 residues long. The sequencing input was stem cell memory CD4+ T cells from blood. The sequence derives from a young man in good health. This sequence joins TRBV21-1 and TRBJ1-2; the D call in the table, TRBD1, was not verified against the DNA. TRBV21-1 is marked as a pseudogene. The CDR3 loop reads CASRKQRPRGGYTF. CDR3 coding DNA: TGTGCCAGCAGAAAACAGCGGCCCAGGGGGGGCTACACCTTC.